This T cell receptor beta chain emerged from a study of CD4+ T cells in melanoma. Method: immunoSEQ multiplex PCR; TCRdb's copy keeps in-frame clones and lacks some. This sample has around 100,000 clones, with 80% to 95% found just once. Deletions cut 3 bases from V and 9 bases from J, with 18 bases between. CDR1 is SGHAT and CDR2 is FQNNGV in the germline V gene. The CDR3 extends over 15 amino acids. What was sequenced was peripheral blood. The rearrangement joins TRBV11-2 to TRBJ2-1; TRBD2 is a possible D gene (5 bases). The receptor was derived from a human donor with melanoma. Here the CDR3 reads CASSFVEVARGEQFF. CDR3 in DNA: TGTGCCAGCAGCTTTGTTGAGGTAGCGAGAGGTGAGCAGTTCTTC.